The rows below give T cell receptor beta chains drawn from one sample of a study of PD-L1 blockade in urothelial cancer. The table came from immunoSEQ multiplex PCR; TCRdb's copy has only in-frame clones and leaves some out. The sample holds about 56,000 clones; 85% are singletons and the top ten take 15% to 17%. Sequencing was performed on PBMCs, taken around atezolizumab (anti-PD-L1) treatment. These receptor sequences come from a man in his 70s with urothelial cancer. CDR3s include the opening cysteine and the closing phenylalanine or tryptophan. Each record gives: J gene, D gene, clone size, V gene, CDR3 protein, CDR3 DNA. A D gene is named only where the DNA matches it firmly. Expanded clones get a size class; other rows say once, few or many, or leave the size out.

J gene: TRBJ2-1
D gene: TRBD2
clone size: NA
V gene: TRBV7-9
CDR3 protein: CASSPRGGGVENEQFF
CDR3 DNA: TGTGCCAGCAGCCCCCGCGGCGGGGGAGTTGAAAATGAGCAGTTCTTC

J gene: TRBJ1-1
D gene: TRBD1
clone size: few
V gene: TRBV19
CDR3 protein: CASSIEGTGSTEAFF
CDR3 DNA: TGTGCCAGTAGTATTGAGGGGACAGGAAGCACTGAAGCTTTCTTT

J gene: TRBJ2-3
D gene: TRBD2
clone size: once
V gene: TRBV28
CDR3 protein: CASSSAGLAGVTDTQYF
CDR3 DNA: TGTGCCAGCAGTTCCGCCGGACTAGCGGGGGTCACAGATACGCAGTATTTT

J gene: TRBJ2-3
D gene: NA
clone size: NA
V gene: TRBV7-9
CDR3 protein: CASSRSPSQHADTQYF
CDR3 DNA: TGTGCCAGCAGCCGCTCCCCTTCCCAACACGCAGATACGCAGTATTTT

J gene: TRBJ1-1
D gene: NA
clone size: few
V gene: TRBV4-1
CDR3 protein: CASSQGQLNTEAFF
CDR3 DNA: TGCGCCAGCAGCCAAGGGCAGTTAAACACTGAAGCTTTCTTT

J gene: TRBJ1-5
D gene: TRBD1
clone size: NA
V gene: TRBV7-2
CDR3 protein: CASSSQGARYNQPQHF
CDR3 DNA: TGTGCCAGCAGCTCACAGGGGGCACGTTACAATCAGCCCCAGCATTTT

J gene: TRBJ1-1
D gene: TRBD1
clone size: NA
V gene: TRBV6-5
CDR3 protein: CASSSSNRGGEAFF
CDR3 DNA: TGTGCCAGCAGCTCCTCAAACAGGGGCGGTGAAGCTTTCTTT

J gene: TRBJ1-2
D gene: NA
clone size: NA
V gene: TRBV4-1
CDR3 protein: CASSQVDSRGYTF
CDR3 DNA: TGCGCCAGCAGCCAAGTGGACTCGAGGGGCTACACCTTC

J gene: TRBJ1-1
D gene: NA
clone size: NA
V gene: TRBV19
CDR3 protein: CASSAYKLQAWTEAFF
CDR3 DNA: TGTGCCAGTAGTGCCTACAAACTCCAGGCGTGGACTGAAGCTTTCTTT

J gene: TRBJ1-5
D gene: NA
clone size: NA
V gene: TRBV6-6
CDR3 protein: CASSPQGDSNQPQHF
CDR3 DNA: TGTGCCAGCAGTCCTCAAGGGGATAGCAATCAGCCCCAGCATTTT

J gene: TRBJ1-5
D gene: TRBD1
clone size: once
V gene: TRBV6-1
CDR3 protein: CASRDRDNQPQHF
CDR3 DNA: TGTGCCAGCAGGGACAGGGACAATCAGCCCCAGCATTTT

J gene: TRBJ2-1
D gene: TRBD2
clone size: NA
V gene: TRBV5-6
CDR3 protein: CASSLGTSGFDEQFF
CDR3 DNA: TGTGCCAGCAGCTTGGGGACTAGCGGATTCGATGAGCAGTTCTTC

J gene: TRBJ2-7
D gene: NA
clone size: NA
V gene: TRBV19
CDR3 protein: CASSIGQFYEQYF
CDR3 DNA: TGTGCCAGTAGTATTGGGCAGTTCTACGAGCAGTACTTC

J gene: TRBJ2-3
D gene: TRBD1
clone size: few
V gene: TRBV18
CDR3 protein: CASSPGQGRYRYAYF
CDR3 DNA: TGTGCCAGCTCCCCTGGACAGGGAAGATACAGATACGCGTATTTT

J gene: TRBJ2-7
D gene: TRBD1
clone size: NA
V gene: TRBV23-1
CDR3 protein: CASSPPGQGSYEQYF
CDR3 DNA: TGCGCCAGCAGTCCTCCGGGACAGGGATCCTACGAGCAGTACTTC

J gene: TRBJ1-2
D gene: TRBD1
clone size: NA
V gene: TRBV7-2
CDR3 protein: CASSLGQGEFSGYTF
CDR3 DNA: TGTGCCAGCAGCCTAGGACAGGGGGAGTTCAGTGGCTACACCTTC

J gene: TRBJ1-2
D gene: TRBD1
clone size: few
V gene: TRBV19
CDR3 protein: CASNQGEGYTF
CDR3 DNA: TGTGCCAGTAATCAGGGGGAAGGCTACACCTTC

J gene: TRBJ1-5
D gene: NA
clone size: once
V gene: TRBV5-8
CDR3 protein: CASSLVTGYQPQHF
CDR3 DNA: TGTGCCAGCAGCTTGGTTACGGGGTATCAGCCCCAGCATTTT

J gene: TRBJ1-4
D gene: NA
clone size: NA
V gene: TRBV2
CDR3 protein: CASWRGQTNEKLFF
CDR3 DNA: TGTGCCAGCTGGAGGGGTCAAACTAATGAAAAACTGTTTTTT

J gene: TRBJ2-1
D gene: TRBD1
clone size: NA
V gene: TRBV6-5
CDR3 protein: CASSYRDRVNEQFF
CDR3 DNA: TGTGCCAGCAGTTACCGGGACAGGGTCAATGAGCAGTTCTTC

J gene: TRBJ2-1
D gene: TRBD2
clone size: NA
V gene: TRBV15
CDR3 protein: CATSSASGRDEQFF
CDR3 DNA: TGTGCCACCAGCAGTGCTAGCGGGAGAGATGAGCAGTTCTTC

J gene: TRBJ2-5
D gene: TRBD2
clone size: NA
V gene: TRBV9
CDR3 protein: CASSVPSSGGETQYF
CDR3 DNA: TGTGCCAGCAGCGTACCGTCTAGCGGGGGGGAGACCCAGTACTTC

J gene: TRBJ2-5
D gene: TRBD2
clone size: NA
V gene: TRBV4-1
CDR3 protein: CASSQDRLAAGRGETQYF
CDR3 DNA: TGCGCCAGCAGCCAAGATAGACTAGCGGCGGGAAGAGGAGAGACCCAGTACTTC

J gene: TRBJ2-7
D gene: NA
clone size: NA
V gene: TRBV27
CDR3 protein: CASSFLGQIGGPFSYEQYF
CDR3 DNA: TGTGCCAGCAGTTTTCTAGGGCAGATCGGGGGGCCTTTCTCCTACGAGCAGTACTTC

J gene: TRBJ2-6
D gene: NA
clone size: medium-sized
V gene: TRBV14
CDR3 protein: CASTPAGRGANVLTF
CDR3 DNA: TGTGCCAGCACCCCGGCAGGGAGGGGGGCCAACGTCCTGACTTTC

J gene: TRBJ2-5
D gene: TRBD2
clone size: NA
V gene: TRBV29-1
CDR3 protein: CSVEVTTSVETQYF
CDR3 DNA: TGCAGCGTTGAAGTGACTACTAGCGTGGAGACCCAGTACTTC

J gene: TRBJ1-5
D gene: NA
clone size: NA
V gene: TRBV10-1
CDR3 protein: CASSGSPTGPQHF
CDR3 DNA: TGCGCCAGCAGTGGGTCCCCAACGGGGCCCCAGCATTTT

J gene: TRBJ2-3
D gene: NA
clone size: few
V gene: TRBV5-4
CDR3 protein: CASSLVLTDTQYF
CDR3 DNA: TGTGCCAGCAGCTTGGTTCTCACAGATACGCAGTATTTT

J gene: TRBJ2-7
D gene: NA
clone size: NA
V gene: TRBV4-1
CDR3 protein: CASSQEWQGPYEQYF
CDR3 DNA: TGCGCCAGCAGCCAAGAATGGCAGGGTCCCTACGAGCAGTACTTC

J gene: TRBJ2-2
D gene: NA
clone size: NA
V gene: TRBV2
CDR3 protein: CASTDWPSTGELFF
CDR3 DNA: TGTGCCAGCACCGACTGGCCTAGCACCGGGGAGCTGTTTTTT